These 16 T cell receptor beta chains came from one sample sequenced in a study of monozygotic twins with cystic fibrosis. Repertoires were generated with immunoSEQ multiplex PCR, while TCRdb's copy carries only in-frame clones and drops some. The table lists about 20,000 clones, about 89% of them singletons. Sequenced material: blood. The origin of the receptors is a girl aged 2 to 9 with cystic fibrosis.

The rearrangement links TRBV6-1 to TRBJ2-7; TRBD2 is a possible D gene (6 bases). Trimming removed 2 bases at V and 1 base at J, with 15 bases between. In germline, CDR1 is MNHNS, CDR2 SASEGT. This CDR3 spans 16 amino acids. For the CDR3, the DNA is TGTGCCAGCAGTGAATTCGTCGGGGGAAGGTCCTACGAGCAGTACTTC. It is translated as CASSEFVGGRSYEQYF.

The chain joins TRBV6-1 to TRBJ1-3; D uncertain. Trimming cost V 4 bases and J 4 bases, with 14 bases left between them. The CDR3 loop spans 15 amino acids. CDR1 and CDR2 (germline): MNHNS, SASEGT. The CDR3 loop is CASSVWAEDGNTIYF. CDR3 coding DNA: TGTGCCAGCAGTGTGTGGGCAGAAGACGGAAACACCATATATTTT.

The gene calls are TRBV5-5 and TRBJ1-4, with TRBD1 identical over 7 bases. The CDR3 has 15 residues. With V trimmed by 4 bases and J by 4 bases, 7 bases remained unmatched. Germline CDR1 SGHKS, CDR2 YYEKEE (reference sequence). The CDR3: CASSRPTGNNEKLFF. CDR3 in DNA: TGTGCCAGCAGCCGTCCGACAGGGAATAATGAAAAACTGTTTTTT.

The V gene is TRBV4-1, the J gene TRBJ2-7, with TRBD2 matching over 15 bases. CDR3 length equals 18 residues. J lost 1 base, V lost 5 bases, and 9 bases had no gene match. Germline CDR1 and CDR2: MGHRA and YSYEKL. CDR3: CASSSEGLAGGVSYEQYF. In DNA form, the CDR3 reads TGCGCCAGCAGCTCAGAGGGACTAGCGGGAGGAGTTTCCTACGAGCAGTACTTC.

The V gene is TRBV29-1, the J gene TRBJ1-1; 9 bases are shared with TRBD1. CDR3 length equals 13 residues. Germline CDR1 and CDR2: SQVTM and ANQGSEA. V gave up 8 bases and J gave up 5 bases; unmatched junction bases: 9. CDR3 coding DNA: TGCAGCATCGCCCCGGGACAGGGAACTGAAGCTTTCTTT. It yields the protein CSIAPGQGTEAFF.

The chain carries TRBV5-4 and TRBJ1-1; 7 bases match TRBD1. Germline values: CDR1 SGHNT, CDR2 YYREEE (reference sequence). There are 13 residues in the CDR3. J gave up 9 bases and V 4 bases, and 9 bases lay outside the gene matches. Written as DNA, the CDR3 is TGTGCCAGCAGCCATCCGGGACAGCATCAAGCTTTCTTT. Protein: CASSHPGQHQAFF.

The rearrangement joins TRBV4-3 to TRBJ1-5; TRBD1 might be the D (5 bases). Trimming removed 1 base at V and 7 bases at J, with 14 bases between. CDR3 size: 15 residues. In germline, CDR1 is LGHNA, CDR2 YSLEER. CDR3 protein: CASSQGGGSGQPQHF. CDR3 nucleotide sequence: TGCGCCAGCAGCCAAGGGGGCGGGAGCGGACAGCCCCAGCATTTT.

The genes are TRBV6-6 and TRBJ1-1; D possibly corresponds to TRBD1 (6 bases). CDR3 length: 13 amino acids. V was trimmed by 5 bases and J by 7 bases, leaving 14 bases between them. Germline values: CDR1 MNHNY, CDR2 SVGAGI (reference sequence). This CDR3 reads CASSHTGGLEAFF. CDR3 DNA: TGTGCCAGCAGTCACACGGGGGGCCTTGAAGCTTTCTTT.

This clone appeared a single time. The V call is TRBV5-1, the J call TRBJ2-5; D is perhaps TRBD2 (6 bases). This CDR3 spans 12 amino acids. Germline loops: CDR1 SGHRS, CDR2 YFSETQ. V was shortened by 4 bases and J by 4 bases, with 8 bases between the two germline ends. CDR3 sequence reads: CASSTEGETQYF. In nucleotides, the CDR3 is TGCGCCAGCAGCACGGAGGGAGAGACCCAGTACTTC.

The chain couples TRBV5-6 to TRBJ2-5, with TRBD1 matching over 8 bases. Matching the DNA end better, TRBJ2-7 makes the J call doubtful. Germline CDR1 SGHDT, CDR2 YYEEEE. This CDR3 spans 14 amino acids. CDR3 nucleotide sequence: TGTGCCAGCAGGTTTTTCGACAGGGGCCACGAGCAGTACTTC. Amino acids: CASRFFDRGHEQYF.

V usage is TRBV6-1 and J usage is TRBJ2-7; the D gene is possibly TRBD2 (5 bases). Trimming took off 0 bases at V and 4 bases at J, with 16 bases between the two ends. The CDR3 totals 16 residues. Looked up from germline, CDR1 is MNHNS and CDR2 is SASEGT. The CDR3 coding sequence is TGTGCCAGCAGTGAAGCGCTTCGGGATTGGGGTTACGAGCAGTACTTC. It specifies CASSEALRDWGYEQYF.

The chain uses TRBV11-3 and TRBJ2-3; D ambiguous. V was pared by 2 bases and J by 0 bases, with 24 bases between. Per germline, CDR1 SGHNT and CDR2 YENEEA. The CDR3 totals 20 residues. CDR3 coding DNA: TGTGCCAGCAGCTTAATAGAGTGGTTTGGAAGCCTGGATAGCACAGATACGCAGTATTTT. This codes for CASSLIEWFGSLDSTDTQYF.

This clone appeared a single time. The rearrangement links TRBV5-6 to TRBJ1-1; perhaps TRBD1 as D (6 bases). V shed 4 bases and J shed 0 bases, with 19 bases lying between them. The CDR3 spans 17 residues. Looked up from germline, CDR1 is SGHDT and CDR2 is YYEEEE. This CDR3 reads CASSPSRGGKMNTEAFF. The DNA for the CDR3 is TGTGCCAGCAGCCCTTCGAGGGGGGGTAAGATGAACACTGAAGCTTTCTTT.

The chain employs TRBV6-5 and TRBJ1-2, with D possibly matching TRBD1 (6 bases). CDR1 and CDR2 from the germline V gene are MNHEY and SVGAGI. The CDR3 length is 13 residues. The ends were cut back, 7 bases at V and 4 bases at J, with 13 bases in the middle. CDR3 region: CASNTGQCYGYTF. The CDR3 coding sequence is TGTGCCAGCAATACCGGACAGTGCTATGGCTACACCTTC.

V and J are TRBV4-3 and TRBJ2-7; 11 bases match TRBD2. With 4 bases clipped from V and 2 bases from J, the junction kept 10 bases outside the gene matches. The CDR3 totals 17 residues. The germline V gene has CDR1 LGHNA and CDR2 YSLEER. This chain's CDR3 is CASSRTYGTSGTYEQYF. For the CDR3, the DNA is TGCGCCAGCAGCCGCACCTACGGGACTAGCGGAACCTACGAGCAGTACTTC.

The chain couples TRBV6-1 to TRBJ1-1; D gene ambiguous. The germline CDR1 and CDR2 sequences are MNHNS and SASEGT. The CDR3 covers 16 residues. Trimming shortened V by 3 bases and J by 1 base, and 15 bases separated the two germline ends. The CDR3 sequence is CASSDYRTRGNTEAFF. The DNA for the CDR3 is TGTGCCAGCAGTGATTACCGAACCCGGGGGAACACTGAAGCTTTCTTT.